Described below is a single T cell receptor beta chain sequence and its context. The data were taken from a study of blood T cell repertoires in COVID-19. There are 14 residues in the CDR3. Germline V gene lookup returns CDR1 ENHRY and CDR2 SYGVKD. Between the trimmed V and J ends, which lost 3 bases and 2 bases, there was a span of 8 bases. Produced via immunoSEQ multiplex PCR; TCRdb's table is partial and in-frame only. The sample includes approximately 200,000 clones, about 81% of them seen just once. The chain links TRBV10-3 to TRBJ1-3; D remains ambiguous. The sequenced material came from PBMCs or T cells enriched from blood (not recorded which). This TCR was recovered from a woman between 25 and 40 years old who had recovered from COVID-19. This CDR3 reads CAISDGQAGNTIYF. CDR3 coding DNA: TGTGCCATCAGTGACGGTCAGGCTGGAAACACCATATATTTT.